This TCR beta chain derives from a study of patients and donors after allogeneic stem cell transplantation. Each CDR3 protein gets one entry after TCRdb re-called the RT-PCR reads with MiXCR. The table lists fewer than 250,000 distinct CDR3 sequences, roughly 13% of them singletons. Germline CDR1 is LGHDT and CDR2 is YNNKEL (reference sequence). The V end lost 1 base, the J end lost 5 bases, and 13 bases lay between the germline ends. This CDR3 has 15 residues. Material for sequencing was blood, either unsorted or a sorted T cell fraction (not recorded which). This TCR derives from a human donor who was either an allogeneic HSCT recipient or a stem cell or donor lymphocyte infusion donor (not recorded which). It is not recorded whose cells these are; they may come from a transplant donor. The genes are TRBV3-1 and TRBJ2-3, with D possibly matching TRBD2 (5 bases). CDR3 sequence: CASSQGRSGVDTQYF. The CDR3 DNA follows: TGTGCCAGCAGCCAAGGACGGTCCGGGGTAGATACGCAGTATTTT.